These 9 T cell receptor beta chains originate from one sample sequenced in a study of OX40 agonist ivuxolimab in advanced cancers. The protocol was immunoSEQ multiplex PCR, while the TCRdb copy is restricted to in-frame clones and leaves out a portion. In the table there are 100,000 or so clones, just over 90% of which are singletons. Material: CD4+ or CD8+ T cells sorted from blood, obtained in a trial of the OX40 agonist ivuxolimab. The receptor set was obtained from an adult with an advanced solid tumor such as melanoma, head and neck, liver or kidney cancer.

The rearrangement joins TRBV4-3 to TRBJ1-5; a possible D gene is TRBD1 (5 bases). The CDR3 has 16 residues. V was cut by 0 bases and J by 1 base, with 10 bases left in between. The germline V gene encodes CDR1 LGHNA and CDR2 YSLEER. Here the CDR3 reads CASSQDFGGSNQPQHF. The CDR3, as DNA: TGCGCCAGCAGCCAAGATTTTGGGGGGAGCAATCAGCCCCAGCATTTT.

J is TRBJ2-5 and V is TRBV5-4, with D tentatively TRBD2 (6 bases). CDR3 length equals 16 residues. Germline CDR1 SGHNT, CDR2 YYREEE (reference sequence). V gave up 4 bases and J gave up 4 bases, with 20 bases separating them. CDR3: CASSPGGGTKVETQYF. DNA of the CDR3: TGTGCCAGCAGCCCCGGAGGCGGGACGAAGGTAGAGACCCAGTACTTC. Filled out from reference TRBV5-4 and TRBJ2-5, the complete variable domain reads ETGVTQSPTHLIKTRGQQVTLRCSSQSGHNTVSWYQQALGQGPQFIFQYYREEENGRGNFPPRFSGLQFPNYSSELNVNALELDDSALYLCASSPGGGTKVETQYFGPGTRLLVL.

This sequence joins TRBV7-2 and TRBJ1-2; maybe TRBD1 (5 bases). The CDR3 covers 16 residues. V was clipped by 3 bases and J by 1 base, with 15 bases between them. The germline V gene encodes CDR1 SGHTA and CDR2 FQGNSA. CDR3 loop: CASSFFPGSDNYGYTF. The CDR3 region has the DNA TGTGCCAGCAGCTTTTTCCCAGGGTCGGATAACTATGGCTACACCTTC.

This sequence joins TRBV4-2 and TRBJ2-7; possible D gene TRBD2, 7 bases. Trimming took off 4 bases at V and 0 bases at J, with 22 bases between the two ends. The CDR3 runs 18 residues. Germline assignment: CDR1 LGHNA and CDR2 YNFKEQ. CDR3 DNA sequence: TGTGCCAGCAGCCCCCGAGGGGGGGCGGTACGTTCCTCCTACGAGCAGTACTTC. Its protein product is CASSPRGGAVRSSYEQYF.

V gene TRBV6-6 combines with J gene TRBJ1-5, with 7 nucleotides matching TRBD1. Germline CDR1 reads MNHNY; CDR2 reads SVGAGI (reference sequence). This CDR3 is 14 amino acids long. The junction had 3 bases not matched to a gene; V was cut back by 2 bases and J by 5 bases. The CDR3 DNA is TGTGCCAGCAGTTACATAACAGGGGATCAGCCCCAGCATTTT. Translating it yields CASSYITGDQPQHF.

This rearrangement joins TRBV11-2 to TRBJ2-7; D not certain. The CDR3 loop spans 12 amino acids. Deletions cut 5 bases from V and 3 bases from J, with 8 bases between. Germline V gene lookup returns CDR1 SGHAT and CDR2 FQNNGV. Written as DNA, the CDR3 is TGTGCCAGCAGCCGATCGGTCTACGAGCAGTACTTC. As protein: CASSRSVYEQYF.

This chain uses TRBV7-2 with TRBJ2-3, with TRBD2 matching over 11 bases. The CDR3 runs to 15 residues. V lost 5 bases and J lost 4; bases outside the gene matches: 5. CDR1 and CDR2 from the germline V gene are SGHTA and FQGNSA. This chain's CDR3 is CASSPTTSGADTQYF. CDR3 in DNA: TGTGCCAGCAGCCCAACGACTAGCGGGGCAGATACGCAGTATTTT.

The chain joins TRBV7-2 to TRBJ1-2; TRBD1 agrees at 9 bases. The V gene's germline CDR1 is SGHTA and CDR2 FQGNSA. The length of the CDR3 is 17 residues. After removal of 1 base from V and 8 bases from J, the junction contained 14 bases not matched to a gene. The CDR3 bases are TGTGCCAGCAGCTTAGGGGACAGGGTTAAGACTAACGGAGGCTACACCTTC. It encodes CASSLGDRVKTNGGYTF.

CDR3 protein: CASSLIALTDTQYF. The CDR3 DNA sequence: TGTGCCAGCAGCTTAATAGCCCTCACAGATACGCAGTATTTT. The chain uses TRBV7-2 and TRBJ2-3; D is unresolved. V dropped 2 bases and J dropped 2 bases, with 8 bases sitting between them. CDR1 is SGHTA, CDR2 FQGNSA, per germline. CDR3 length: 14 residues.